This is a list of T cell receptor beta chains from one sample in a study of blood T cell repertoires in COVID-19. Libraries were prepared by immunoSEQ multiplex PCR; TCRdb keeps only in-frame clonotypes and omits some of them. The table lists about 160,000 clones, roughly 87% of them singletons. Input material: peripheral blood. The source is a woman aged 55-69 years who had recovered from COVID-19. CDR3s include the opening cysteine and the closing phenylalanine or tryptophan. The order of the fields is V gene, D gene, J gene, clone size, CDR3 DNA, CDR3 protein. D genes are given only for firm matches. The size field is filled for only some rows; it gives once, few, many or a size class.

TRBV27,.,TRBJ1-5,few,TGTGCCAGCAGTTTTACCTATAGCAATCAGCCCCAGCATTTT,CASSFTYSNQPQHF
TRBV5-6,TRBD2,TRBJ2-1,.,TGTGCCAGCAGCCCCGAACGGGGGGACTTTTACAATGAGCAGTTCTTC,CASSPERGDFYNEQFF
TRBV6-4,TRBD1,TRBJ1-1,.,TGTGCCAGCAAGGAACAGGGGACAATGAACACTGAAGCTTTCTTT,CASKEQGTMNTEAFF
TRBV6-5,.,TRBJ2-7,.,TGTGCCAGCCAGGGGTTCTACGAGCAGTACTTC,CASQGFYEQYF
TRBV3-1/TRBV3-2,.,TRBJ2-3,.,TGTGCCAGCAGCCTTCCTAGCGCCGGGAACACAGATACGCAGTATTTT,CASSLPSAGNTDTQYF
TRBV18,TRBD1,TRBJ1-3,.,TGTGCCAGCTCACCGTTTGACAGGGGGCTTTTTGGAAACACCATATATTTT,CASSPFDRGLFGNTIYF
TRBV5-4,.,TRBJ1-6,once,TGTGCCAGCAGCTTGGAGGGCGGGTCGTCTTCTGGAGTTAATTCACCCCTCCACTTT,CASSLEGGSSSGVNSPLHF
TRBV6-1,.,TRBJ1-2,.,TGTGCCAGCAGTGAAGTGGGGCCCGGGGGCTACACCTTC,CASSEVGPGGYTF
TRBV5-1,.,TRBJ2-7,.,TGCGCCAGCAGCTTGGCCCAGGGAGGCGAGCAGTACTTC,CASSLAQGGEQYF
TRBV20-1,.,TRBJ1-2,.,TGCAGTGCTAGTGGAGGGAACTATGGCTACACCTTC,CSASGGNYGYTF
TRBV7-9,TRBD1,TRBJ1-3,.,TGTGCCAGCAGTCCTCAGGGGGCAGGTTTGACTAACACCATATATTTT,CASSPQGAGLTNTIYF
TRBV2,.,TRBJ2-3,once,TGTGCCAGCAGTCAGGTGTGGGGCACAGATACGCAGTATTTT,CASSQVWGTDTQYF
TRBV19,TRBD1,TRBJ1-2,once,TGTGCCAGTAGGACAGGACAGGGTGACTATGGCTACACCTTC,CASRTGQGDYGYTF
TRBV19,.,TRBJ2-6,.,TGTGCCAGTAGTATCCGGGAGCTCGCGGATGGGGCCAACGTCCTGACTTTC,CASSIRELADGANVLTF
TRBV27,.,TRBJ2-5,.,TGTGCCAGCAGTTTAGGAGTTCAAGAGACCCAGTACTTC,CASSLGVQETQYF
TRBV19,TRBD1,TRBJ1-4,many,TGTGCCAGTAAGGCCCAGGGGGCTATTAATGAAAAACTGTTTTTT,CASKAQGAINEKLFF
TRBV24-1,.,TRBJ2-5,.,TGTGCCACCAGTGTCGGACTGGGACGGGGGGAGACCCAGTACTTC,CATSVGLGRGETQYF
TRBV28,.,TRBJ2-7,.,TGTGCCAGCAGTGCGGACATATCCGAGCAGTACTTC,CASSADISEQYF
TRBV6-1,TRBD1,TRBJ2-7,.,TGTGCCAGCAGTGCCAGAGGGACAGGGAGAAGCTCCTACGAGCAGTACTTC,CASSARGTGRSSYEQYF
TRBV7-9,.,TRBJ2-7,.,TGTGCCAGCAGTCTTGGGGCTAGGTCCTACGAGCAGTACTTC,CASSLGARSYEQYF
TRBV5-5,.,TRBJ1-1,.,TGTGCCAGCAGCTTGGGCCCCACCGACCGACGGGGGGGGGCCACTGAAGCTTTCTTT,CASSLGPTDRRGGATEAFF
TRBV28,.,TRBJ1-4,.,TGTGCCAGCAGTTCTCTTCGTTCTAATGAAAAACTGTTTTTT,CASSSLRSNEKLFF
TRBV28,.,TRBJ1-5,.,TGTGCCAGCCTGGGAGGGGTAGTAGAACAGCCCCAGCATTTT,CASLGGVVEQPQHF
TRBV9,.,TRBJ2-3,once,TGTGCCAGCAGCGTAGCGCCGGGGGTGGGTGATACGCAGTATTTT,CASSVAPGVGDTQYF
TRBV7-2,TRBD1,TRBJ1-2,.,TGTGCCAGCAGCTTAGCGAGTTCAGGACAGGGACGTGGCTACACCTTC,CASSLASSGQGRGYTF
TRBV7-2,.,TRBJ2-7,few,TGTGCCAGCAGCTTAGGAGTCAGGGGAAACGAGCAGTACTTC,CASSLGVRGNEQYF
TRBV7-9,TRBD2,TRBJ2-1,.,TGTGCCATCCTCGGACTAGCGGACTACAATGAGCAGTTCTTC,CAILGLADYNEQFF
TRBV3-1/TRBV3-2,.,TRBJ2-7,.,TGTGCCAGCAGCCTCCTGACATACGAGCAGTACTTC,CASSLLTYEQYF
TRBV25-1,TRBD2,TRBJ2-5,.,TGTGCCAGCAGTGCGCGGGGGGTAGAGACCCAGTACTTC,CASSARGVETQYF
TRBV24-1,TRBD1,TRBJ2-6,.,TGTGCCACCCCAAGGGGGACAGGCTCTGGGGCCAACGTCCTGACTTTC,CATPRGTGSGANVLTF
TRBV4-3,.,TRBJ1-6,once,TGCGCCAGCAGCCAAGAGGGCTTCTCCTATAATTCACCCCTCCACTTT,CASSQEGFSYNSPLHF